A single sample gave rise to the 18 T cell receptor beta chains below, sequenced in a study of cytomegalovirus exposure and HLA in healthy donors. PCR involved 60 Vbeta and 13 Jbeta primers. Some clones are missing from TCRdb's copy, which holds only in-frame ones; the method was immunoSEQ multiplex PCR. The sample consists of approximately 280,000 clones, around 86% of them appearing once. Specimen: PBMCs. All receptors derive from a man aged 35 to 55 in good health and CMV-seropositive.

This clone has only one observation. The junction and the germline gene differ at one end; a read error may be behind it. The chain recombines TRBV25-1 with TRBJ1-5; TRBD1 is a possible D gene (5 bases). This CDR3 spans 13 amino acids. Germline V gene lookup returns CDR1 MGHDK and CDR2 SYGVNS. The CDR3 DNA reads TGTACCAGCAGTGGACCAGGGAATCAGCCCCAGCATTTT. Amino acid sequence: CTSSGPGNQPQHF.

This clone was seen a single time. The genes are TRBV5-4 and TRBJ2-7; tentative D call: TRBD2 (7 bases). The V and J ends lost 4 bases and 3 bases respectively, with 14 bases between them. CDR1 and CDR2 from the germline V gene are SGHNT and YYREEE (reference sequence). This CDR3 is built from 14 residues. CDR3 in amino acids: CASSPSGTYYEQYF. The CDR3 DNA is TGTGCCAGCAGCCCCAGCGGGACATACTACGAGCAGTACTTC.

The chain is built from TRBV9 and TRBJ2-7; 11 bases agree with TRBD1. The CDR3 length is 13 residues. CDR1 and CDR2 (germline): SGDLS, YYNGEE. Trimming at V came to 5 bases and at J to 5 bases, leaving 3 bases not matched to a gene. The CDR3 sequence is CASSVDRGHEQYF. CDR3 DNA sequence: TGTGCCAGCAGTGTGGACAGGGGGCACGAGCAGTACTTC. The full variable domain, with the rest looked up from reference TRBV9 and TRBJ2-7, is DSGVTQTPKHLITATGQRVTLRCSPRSGDLSVYWYQQSLDQGLQFLIQYYNGEERAKGNILERFSAQQFPDLHSELNLSSLELGDSALYFCASSVDRGHEQYFGPGTRLTVT.

This clone is a singleton in its sample. The chain's CDR3 is CASSRLGHSYEQYF. The CDR3 DNA follows: TGTGCCAGCAGTCGATTGGGGCACTCCTACGAGCAGTACTTC. This sequence joins TRBV27 and TRBJ2-7, with a weak D call TRBD1 (5 bases). CDR1 is MNHEY and CDR2 is SMNVEV in the germline V gene (reference sequence). The CDR3 spans 14 residues. Between the trimmed V and J ends, which lost 5 bases and 0 bases, there was a span of 11 bases.

The CDR3 protein is CASSFSTDNYGYTF. CDR3 nucleotides: TGTGCCAGCAGTTTCTCGACAGACAACTATGGCTACACCTTC. The chain has TRBV28 and TRBJ1-2, with a weak D call TRBD1 (5 bases). The CDR3 covers 14 residues. In germline, CDR1 is MDHEN, CDR2 SYDVKM. Trimming cost V 3 bases and J 2 bases, with 10 bases left between them.

The chain has TRBV28 and TRBJ2-6; 8 bases are shared with TRBD1. The CDR3 extends over 20 amino acids. Germline V gives CDR1 MDHEN, CDR2 SYDVKM. V lost 5 bases to trimming and J lost 0 bases; unmatched junction nucleotides: 15. The CDR3 loop reads CASSPTRVRGRFSGANVLTF. As DNA, the CDR3 is TGTGCCAGCAGTCCCACTCGAGTCAGGGGGCGCTTCTCTGGGGCCAACGTCCTGACTTTC.

V gene TRBV7-2 combines with J gene TRBJ1-5; 9 positions agree with TRBD1. From germline, CDR1 is SGHTA and CDR2 FQGNSA. This CDR3 spans 15 amino acids. With 4 bases clipped from V and 4 bases from J, the junction kept 5 bases outside the gene matches. The DNA of the CDR3 is TGTGCCAGCAGCTGGGGGACAGGGTGGAATCAGCCCCAGCATTTT. Protein sequence: CASSWGTGWNQPQHF.

This clone occurred once. The J gene is TRBJ2-2, the V gene TRBV2; 7 nucleotides agree with TRBD1. Germline assignment: CDR1 SNHLY and CDR2 FYNNEI. V lost 8 bases and J lost 6; bases outside the gene matches: 18. The CDR3 runs 17 residues. CDR3 coding DNA: TGTGCCAGCGGCTTGACAGGGAGAAGGCGTAGCGCCGGGGAGCTGTTTTTT. The encoded protein is CASGLTGRRRSAGELFF. Combining the CDR3 with reference TRBV2 and TRBJ2-2 gives the whole variable domain EPEVTQTPSHQVTQMGQEVILRCVPISNHLYFYWYRQILGQKVEFLVSFYNNEISEKSEIFDDQFSVERPDGSNFTLKIRSTKLEDSAMYFCASGLTGRRRSAGELFFGEGSRLTVL.

The rearrangement links TRBV13 to TRBJ1-1, with D possibly matching TRBD1 (5 bases). This CDR3 contains 14 residues. Germline loops: CDR1 PRHDT, CDR2 FYEKMQ (reference sequence). Trimming shortened V by 5 bases and J by 1 base, and 11 bases separated the two germline ends. CDR3: CASSPGRGNTEAFF. The CDR3 DNA sequence: TGTGCCAGCAGCCCCGGGAGGGGGAACACTGAAGCTTTCTTT.

J is TRBJ1-5 and V is TRBV7-2; D call uncertain. Trimming stripped 0 bases from V and 5 bases from J, with 11 bases between. Germline V gene lookup returns CDR1 SGHTA and CDR2 FQGNSA. The CDR3 runs to 15 residues. The CDR3 DNA is TGTGCCAGCAGCTTAGCTGTGCTCGGGGATCAGCCCCAGCATTTT. Translation gives CASSLAVLGDQPQHF.

The rearrangement links TRBV5-4 to TRBJ2-2; TRBD1 might be the D (5 bases). V was cut by 2 bases and J by 7 bases, with 15 bases left in between. CDR3 length equals 15 residues. Germline V gene lookup returns CDR1 SGHNT and CDR2 YYREEE (reference sequence). As DNA, the CDR3 is TGTGCCAGCAGCTTTACGGAAGGGGCTGGCGGGGAGCTGTTTTTT. It specifies CASSFTEGAGGELFF.

The chain is built from TRBV25-1 and TRBJ2-7; tentatively, D is TRBD2 (7 bases). The CDR3 extends over 14 amino acids. In germline, CDR1 is MGHDK, CDR2 SYGVNS. V was clipped by 1 base and J by 5 bases, with 12 bases between them. CDR3 region: CASSEWGGKDEQYF. The CDR3 region has the DNA TGTGCCAGCAGTGAATGGGGGGGCAAGGACGAGCAGTACTTC.

This clone has more than one count but fewer than ten. This chain uses TRBV6-1 with TRBJ1-2; D may be TRBD1 (6 bases). The germline CDR1 and CDR2 sequences are MNHNS and SASEGT. V lost 7 bases, J lost 2 bases, and 14 bases lay in between. The CDR3 is 14 amino acids. The CDR3 bases are TGTGCCAGCATTCAGCAGGGGCGGAACTATGGCTACACCTTC. This sequence encodes CASIQQGRNYGYTF.

The rearrangement joins TRBV4-1 to TRBJ2-7; D may be TRBD1 (6 bases). This CDR3 region has 14 residues. Germline values: CDR1 MGHRA, CDR2 YSYEKL. V lost 1 base and J 3 bases, leaving 10 bases between the germline ends. The CDR3 loop reads CASSQGGRGYEQYF. The CDR3 coding sequence is TGCGCCAGCAGCCAAGGAGGCAGGGGCTACGAGCAGTACTTC.

This clone appeared once. V usage is TRBV19 and J usage is TRBJ2-1; TRBD1 matches at 12 bases. V was clipped by 3 bases and J by 0 bases; unmatched bases: 3. Germline V gives CDR1 LNHDA, CDR2 SQIVND (reference sequence). CDR3 length: 17 residues. CDR3 DNA: TGTGCCAGTAGTATCCGGGACAGGGGGCTCTCCTACAATGAGCAGTTCTTC. Residues: CASSIRDRGLSYNEQFF.

The rearrangement uses TRBV27 and TRBJ2-1, with D perhaps TRBD2 (6 bases). The CDR3 has 14 residues. The V end lost 8 bases, the J end lost 5 bases, and 16 bases lay between the germline ends. Germline V gene sequence: CDR1 MNHEY, CDR2 SMNVEV (reference sequence). In nucleotides, the CDR3 is TGTGCCAGCGGTGGGTCTAGCGCTCACAATGAGCAGTTCTTC. Its protein is CASGGSSAHNEQFF.

This rearrangement joins TRBV2 to TRBJ2-5; 11 positions agree with TRBD1. Germline V lookup: CDR1 SNHLY, CDR2 FYNNEI. This CDR3 spans 13 amino acids. After removal of 4 bases from V and 5 bases from J, the junction contained 0 bases not matched to a gene. CDR3 DNA: TGTGCCAGCAGTGGGGACAGGGGGGAGACCCAGTACTTC. This gives the protein CASSGDRGETQYF.

This chain connects TRBV6-6 to TRBJ1-5; D ambiguous. Trimming shortened V by 2 bases and J by 7 bases, and 15 bases separated the two germline ends. There are 15 residues in the CDR3. Germline assignment: CDR1 MNHNY and CDR2 SVGAGI (reference sequence). Here the CDR3 reads CASSYGRFPSQPQHF. The DNA of the CDR3 is TGTGCCAGCAGTTACGGGAGATTCCCAAGCCAGCCCCAGCATTTT.